A single sample gave rise to the 5 T cell receptor beta chains below, sequenced in a study of post-analysis software for immune sequencing data. The study, taken as a whole, reports: A handful of TRBV segments were significantly more frequent in patients than in controls. TRBV5-6, TRBV5-1 and TRBV20-1 were among these segments.

These TCRs' antigens remain unknown. Unique molecular identifiers were carried by the TCR beta cDNA libraries. Each CDR3 protein is one row after TCRdb ran MiXCR on the PCR reads. The sample yields a few hundred thousand distinct CDR3 sequences, approximately 34% seen once. The sample comprised blood. Receptor source: a girl under 18 with multiple sclerosis.

The chain joins TRBV20-1 to TRBJ2-7; unclear D gene. Germline CDR1 reads DFQATT; CDR2 reads SNEGSKA (reference sequence). The CDR3 is 13 residues long. V lost 8 bases, J lost 0 bases, and 14 bases lay in between. Here the CDR3 DNA reads TGCAGTTCCGGAGCGCGGAGCTCCTACGAGCAGTACTTC. It translates to CSSGARSSYEQYF.

This clonotype was found many times. The chain links TRBV5-1 to TRBJ2-6; possibly TRBD1 for D (6 bases). The CDR3 is 14 amino acids. Trimming took off 4 bases at V and 3 bases at J, with 8 bases between the two ends. Germline CDR1 reads SGHRS; CDR2 reads YFSETQ. The CDR3 spells CASSNRVGANVLTF. The CDR3 coding sequence is TGCGCCAGCAGCAACAGGGTTGGGGCCAACGTCCTGACTTTC.

This clonotype came up a few times. A much more abundant neighbour one base away suggests this may be a read error. The rearrangement links TRBV29-1 to TRBJ1-2; maybe TRBD1 (6 bases). Germline V gene lookup returns CDR1 SQVTM and CDR2 ANQGSEA. The CDR3 consists of 15 residues. The CDR3 DNA reads TGCAGTTTTTCTACCACAGGGAAGGGTTACTATGGCCACACCTTC. Its translation is CSFSTTGKGYYGHTF.

At least ten counts were recorded for this clonotype. The chain combines TRBV7-8 with TRBJ2-5; TRBD2 is a possible D gene (6 bases). Trimming took off 5 bases at V and 7 bases at J, with 20 bases between the two ends. Germline CDR1 is SGHVS and CDR2 is FQNEAQ. The CDR3 totals 15 residues. The CDR3 nucleotides read TGTGCCAGCAGCCCGGAGCGGGCCGTGGGGAGGACCCAGTACTTC. Amino acid sequence: CASSPERAVGRTQYF. Based on the CDR3 plus reference TRBV7-8 and TRBJ2-5, the full variable domain is GAGVSQSPRYKVAKRGQDVALRCDPISGHVSLFWYQQALGQGPEFLTYFQNEAQLDKSGLPSDRFFAERPEGSVSTLKIQRTQQEDSAVYLCASSPERAVGRTQYFGPGTRLLVL.

This clonotype was detected once. This may arise from a read error, as a much more abundant clone is one base away. This sequence joins TRBV7-9 and TRBJ2-6; TRBD2 might be the D (6 bases). The CDR3 spans 16 residues. Per germline, CDR1 SEHNR and CDR2 FQNEAQ (reference sequence). The CDR3 is CASSPPSEGGTNVLTF. CDR3 nucleotide sequence: TGTGCCAGCAGCCCCCCCTCGGAGGGTGGGACCAACGTCCTGACTTTC.